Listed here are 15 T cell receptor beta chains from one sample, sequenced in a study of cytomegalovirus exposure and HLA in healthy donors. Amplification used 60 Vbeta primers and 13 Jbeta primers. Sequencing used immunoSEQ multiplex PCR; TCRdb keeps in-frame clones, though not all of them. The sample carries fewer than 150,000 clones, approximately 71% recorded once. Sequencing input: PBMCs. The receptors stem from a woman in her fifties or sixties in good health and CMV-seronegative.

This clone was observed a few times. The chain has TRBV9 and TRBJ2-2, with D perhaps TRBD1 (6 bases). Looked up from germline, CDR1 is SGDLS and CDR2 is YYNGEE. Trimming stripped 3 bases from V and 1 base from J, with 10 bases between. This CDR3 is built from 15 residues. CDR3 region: CASSAGHLNTGELFF. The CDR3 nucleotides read TGTGCCAGCAGCGCGGGACACCTGAACACCGGGGAGCTGTTTTTT.

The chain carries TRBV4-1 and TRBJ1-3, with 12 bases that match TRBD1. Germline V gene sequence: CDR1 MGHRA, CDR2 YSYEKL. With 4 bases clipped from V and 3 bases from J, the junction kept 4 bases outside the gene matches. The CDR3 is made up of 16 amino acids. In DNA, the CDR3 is TGCGCCAGCAGCCCCGGGACAGGGGGCATTGGAAACACCATATATTTT. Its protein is CASSPGTGGIGNTIYF.

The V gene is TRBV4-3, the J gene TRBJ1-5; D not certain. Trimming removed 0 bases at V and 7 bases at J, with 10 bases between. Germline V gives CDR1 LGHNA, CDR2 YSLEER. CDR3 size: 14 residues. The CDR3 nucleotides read TGCGCCAGCAGCCAAGATCGGGATTTGCAGCCCCAGCATTTT. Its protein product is CASSQDRDLQPQHF.

The CDR3 sequence is CASNGGGHNTEAFF. CDR3 nucleotide sequence: TGTGCCAGCAACGGGGGGGGACACAACACTGAAGCTTTCTTT. The genes are TRBV28 and TRBJ1-1, with D tentatively TRBD1 (6 bases). The CDR3 consists of 14 residues. From germline, CDR1 is MDHEN and CDR2 SYDVKM. The germline V and J ends were trimmed by 7 bases and 2 bases, with 14 bases remaining between them.

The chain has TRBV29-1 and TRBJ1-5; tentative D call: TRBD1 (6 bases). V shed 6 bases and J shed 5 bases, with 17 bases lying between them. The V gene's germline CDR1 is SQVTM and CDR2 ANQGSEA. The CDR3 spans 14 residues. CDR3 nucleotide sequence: TGCAGCGTCGGGGAGGGGGGGATTCATCAGCCCCAGCATTTT. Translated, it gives CSVGEGGIHQPQHF.

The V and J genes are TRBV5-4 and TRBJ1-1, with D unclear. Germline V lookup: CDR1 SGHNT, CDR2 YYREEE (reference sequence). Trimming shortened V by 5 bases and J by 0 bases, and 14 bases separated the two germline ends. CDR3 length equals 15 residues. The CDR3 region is CASSSARFLNTEAFF. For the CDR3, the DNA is TGTGCCAGCAGTTCCGCCCGGTTTTTGAACACTGAAGCTTTCTTT.

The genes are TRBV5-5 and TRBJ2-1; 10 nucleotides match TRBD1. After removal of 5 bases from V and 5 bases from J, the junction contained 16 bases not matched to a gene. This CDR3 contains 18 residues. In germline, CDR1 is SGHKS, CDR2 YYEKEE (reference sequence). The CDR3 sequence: CASRLTPRQGAGDNEQFF. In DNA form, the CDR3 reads TGTGCCAGCAGATTGACGCCCCGACAGGGGGCCGGCGACAATGAGCAGTTCTTC. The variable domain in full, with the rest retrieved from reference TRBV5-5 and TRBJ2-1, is DAGVTQSPTHLIKTRGQQVTLRCSPISGHKSVSWYQQVLGQGPQFIFQYYEKEERGRGNFPDRFSARQFPNYSSELNVNALLLGDSALYLCASRLTPRQGAGDNEQFFGPGTRLTVL.

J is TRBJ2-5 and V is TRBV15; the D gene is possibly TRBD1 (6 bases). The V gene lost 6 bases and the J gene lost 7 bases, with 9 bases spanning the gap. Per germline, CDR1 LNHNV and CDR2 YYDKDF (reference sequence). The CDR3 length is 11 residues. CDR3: CATRQGATQYF. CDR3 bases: TGTGCCACCAGACAGGGCGCGACCCAGTACTTC.

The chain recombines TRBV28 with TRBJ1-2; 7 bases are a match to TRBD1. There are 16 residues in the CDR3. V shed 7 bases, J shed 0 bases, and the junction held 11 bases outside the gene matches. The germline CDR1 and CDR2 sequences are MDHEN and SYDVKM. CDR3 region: CASTGDRKLANYGYTF. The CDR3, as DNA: TGTGCCAGCACGGGGGACAGAAAATTGGCTAACTATGGCTACACCTTC.

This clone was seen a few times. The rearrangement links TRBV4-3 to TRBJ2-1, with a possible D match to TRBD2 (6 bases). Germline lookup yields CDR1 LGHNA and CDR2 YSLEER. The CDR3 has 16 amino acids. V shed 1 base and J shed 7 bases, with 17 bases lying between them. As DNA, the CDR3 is TGCGCCAGCAGCCAAGCCGGGACCGGGAGTACGAATGAGCAGTTCTTC. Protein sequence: CASSQAGTGSTNEQFF.

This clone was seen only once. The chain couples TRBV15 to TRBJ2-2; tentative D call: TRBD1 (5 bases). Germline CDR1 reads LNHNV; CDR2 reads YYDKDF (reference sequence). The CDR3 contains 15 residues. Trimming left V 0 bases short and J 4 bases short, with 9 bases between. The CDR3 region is CATSRDRARTGELFF. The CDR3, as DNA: TGTGCCACCAGCAGAGACAGGGCTCGCACCGGGGAGCTGTTTTTT.

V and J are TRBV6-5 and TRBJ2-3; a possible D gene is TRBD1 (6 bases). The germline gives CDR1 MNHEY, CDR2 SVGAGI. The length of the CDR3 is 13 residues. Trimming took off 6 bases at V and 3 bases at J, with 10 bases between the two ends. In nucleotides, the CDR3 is TGTGCCAGCAGGAGCAGGGGTACAGATACGCAGTATTTT. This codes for CASRSRGTDTQYF.

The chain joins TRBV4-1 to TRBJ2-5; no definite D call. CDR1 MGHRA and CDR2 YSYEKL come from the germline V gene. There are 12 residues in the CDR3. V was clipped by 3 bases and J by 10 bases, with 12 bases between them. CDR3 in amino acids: CASSHSYGDQYF. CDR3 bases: TGCGCCAGCAGCCATAGCTACGGTGACCAGTACTTC.

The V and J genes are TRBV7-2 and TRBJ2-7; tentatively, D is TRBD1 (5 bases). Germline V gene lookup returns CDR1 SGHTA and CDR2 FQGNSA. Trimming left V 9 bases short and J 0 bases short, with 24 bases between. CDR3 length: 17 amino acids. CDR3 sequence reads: CASTYLVGLDVSYEQYF. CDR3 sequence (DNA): TGTGCCAGTACGTATCTAGTGGGGCTGGACGTCTCCTACGAGCAGTACTTC.

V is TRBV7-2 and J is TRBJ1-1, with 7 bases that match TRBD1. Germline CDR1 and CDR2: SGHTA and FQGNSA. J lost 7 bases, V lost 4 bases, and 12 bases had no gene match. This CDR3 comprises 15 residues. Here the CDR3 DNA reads TGTGCCAGCAGCTCGGACAGGTCCTACGGGGGTGAAGCTTTCTTT. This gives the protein CASSSDRSYGGEAFF.